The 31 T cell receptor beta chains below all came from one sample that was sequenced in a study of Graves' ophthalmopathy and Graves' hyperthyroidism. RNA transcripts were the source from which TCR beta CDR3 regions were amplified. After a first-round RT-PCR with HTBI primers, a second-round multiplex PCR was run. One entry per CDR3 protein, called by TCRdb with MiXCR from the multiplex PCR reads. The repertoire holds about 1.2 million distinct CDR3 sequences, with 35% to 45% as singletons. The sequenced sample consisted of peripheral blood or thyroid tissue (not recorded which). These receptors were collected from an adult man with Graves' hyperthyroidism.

In DNA form, the CDR3 reads TGTGCCAGCAGCCATGGGATCAAGGAAGGCTACACCTTC. Its protein is CASSHGIKEGYTF. The rearrangement links TRBV7-9 to TRBJ1-2; no firm D call. Germline lookup yields CDR1 SEHNR and CDR2 FQNEAQ (reference sequence). The V end lost 5 bases, the J end lost 8 bases, and 15 bases lay between the germline ends. CDR3 length: 13 residues.

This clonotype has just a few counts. The CDR3 DNA is TGTGCCAGCACTTCCTTTTCTGTGGGTGGCTATGGCTACACCTTC. The encoded protein is CASTSFSVGGYGYTF. This chain uses TRBV6-5 with TRBJ1-2, with unresolved D. Germline CDR1 and CDR2: MNHEY and SVGAGI. Trimming shortened V by 7 bases and J by 4 bases, and 19 bases separated the two germline ends. This CDR3 is built from 15 residues.

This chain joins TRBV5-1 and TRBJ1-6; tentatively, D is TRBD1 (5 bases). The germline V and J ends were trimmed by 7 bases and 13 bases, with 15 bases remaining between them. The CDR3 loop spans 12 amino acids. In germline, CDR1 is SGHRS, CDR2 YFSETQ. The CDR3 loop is CASGADGAPLHF. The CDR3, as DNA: TGCGCCAGCGGCGCGGACGGGGCGCCCCTCCACTTT.

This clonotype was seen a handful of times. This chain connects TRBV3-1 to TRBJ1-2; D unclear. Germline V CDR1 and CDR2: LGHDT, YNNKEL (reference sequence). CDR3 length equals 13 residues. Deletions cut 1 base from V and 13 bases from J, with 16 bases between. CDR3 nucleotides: TGTGCCAGCAGCCAAGTCATCACAGCCGCCCGCACCTTC. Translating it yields CASSQVITAARTF.

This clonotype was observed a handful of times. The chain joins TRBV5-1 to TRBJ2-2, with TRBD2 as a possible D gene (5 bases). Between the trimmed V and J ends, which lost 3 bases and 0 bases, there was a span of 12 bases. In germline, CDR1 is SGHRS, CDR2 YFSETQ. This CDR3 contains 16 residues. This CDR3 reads CASSSIGVTNTGELFF. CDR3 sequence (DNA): TGCGCCAGCAGCTCCATCGGGGTAACGAACACCGGGGAGCTGTTTTTT.

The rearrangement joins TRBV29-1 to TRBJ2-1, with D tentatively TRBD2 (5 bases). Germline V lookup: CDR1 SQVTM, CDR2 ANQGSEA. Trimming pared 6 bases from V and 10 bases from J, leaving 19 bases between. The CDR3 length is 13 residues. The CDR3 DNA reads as TGCAGCGTAGCCGAAGGTAGCGTAAGCGAGCAGTTCTTC. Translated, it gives CSVAEGSVSEQFF.

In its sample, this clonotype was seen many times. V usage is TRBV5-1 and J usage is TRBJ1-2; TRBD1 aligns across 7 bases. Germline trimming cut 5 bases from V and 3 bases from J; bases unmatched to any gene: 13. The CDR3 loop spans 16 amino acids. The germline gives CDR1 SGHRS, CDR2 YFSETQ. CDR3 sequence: CASRGTPTGLDYGYTF. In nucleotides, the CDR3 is TGCGCCAGCAGGGGAACCCCGACAGGGTTGGACTATGGCTACACCTTC.

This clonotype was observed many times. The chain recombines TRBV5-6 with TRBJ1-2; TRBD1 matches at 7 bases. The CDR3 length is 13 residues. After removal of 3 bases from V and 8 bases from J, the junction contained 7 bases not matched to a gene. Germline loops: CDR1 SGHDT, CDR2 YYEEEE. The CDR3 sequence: CASSSRQGHGYTF. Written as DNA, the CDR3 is TGTGCCAGCAGCTCTCGACAGGGCCACGGCTACACCTTC.

The CDR3 loop is CASNGGGNTGELFF. CDR3 coding DNA: TGTGCCAGTAACGGAGGGGGTAACACCGGGGAGCTGTTTTTT. The chain is built from TRBV19 and TRBJ2-2; perhaps D is TRBD1 or TRBD2 (6 bases each). V was clipped by 7 bases and J by 2 bases, with 11 bases between them. This CDR3 has 14 residues. The germline CDR1 and CDR2 sequences are LNHDA and SQIVND (reference sequence).

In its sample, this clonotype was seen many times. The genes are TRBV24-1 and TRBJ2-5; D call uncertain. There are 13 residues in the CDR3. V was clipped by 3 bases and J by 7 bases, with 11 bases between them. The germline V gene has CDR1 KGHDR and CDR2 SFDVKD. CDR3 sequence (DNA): TGTGCCACCAGTGATGGGCCCGCGGTGACCCAGTACTTC. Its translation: CATSDGPAVTQYF.

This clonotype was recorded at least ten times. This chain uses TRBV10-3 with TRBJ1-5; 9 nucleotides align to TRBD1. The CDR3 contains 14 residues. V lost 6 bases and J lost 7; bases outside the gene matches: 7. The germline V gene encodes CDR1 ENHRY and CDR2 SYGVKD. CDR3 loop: CAIRDGTGTQPQHF. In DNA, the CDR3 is TGTGCCATCAGGGACGGGACAGGGACACAGCCCCAGCATTTT.

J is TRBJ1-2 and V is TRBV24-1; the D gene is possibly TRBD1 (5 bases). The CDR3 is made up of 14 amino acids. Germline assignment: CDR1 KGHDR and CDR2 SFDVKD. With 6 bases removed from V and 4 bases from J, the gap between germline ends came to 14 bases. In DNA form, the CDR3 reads TGTGCCACCAGTCCCGGGGGAACCTCCTATGGCTACACCTTC. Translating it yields CATSPGGTSYGYTF.

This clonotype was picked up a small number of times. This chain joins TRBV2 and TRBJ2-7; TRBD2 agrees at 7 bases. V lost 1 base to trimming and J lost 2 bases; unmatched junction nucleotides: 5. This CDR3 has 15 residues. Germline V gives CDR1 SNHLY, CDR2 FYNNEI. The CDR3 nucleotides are TGTGCCAGCAGTGAAGGCGGCGGGAGACCCTACGAGCAGTACTTC. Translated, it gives CASSEGGGRPYEQYF. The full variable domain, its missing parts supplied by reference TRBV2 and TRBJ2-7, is EPEVTQTPSHQVTQMGQEVILRCVPISNHLYFYWYRQILGQKVEFLVSFYNNEISEKSEIFDDQFSVERPDGSNFTLKIRSTKLEDSAMYFCASSEGGGRPYEQYFGPGTRLTVT.

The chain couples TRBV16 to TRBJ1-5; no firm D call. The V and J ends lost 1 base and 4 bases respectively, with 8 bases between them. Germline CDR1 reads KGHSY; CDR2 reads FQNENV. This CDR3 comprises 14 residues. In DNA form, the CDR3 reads TGTGCCAGCAGCCAATATCGAGGGAATCAGCCCCAGCATTTT. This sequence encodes CASSQYRGNQPQHF.

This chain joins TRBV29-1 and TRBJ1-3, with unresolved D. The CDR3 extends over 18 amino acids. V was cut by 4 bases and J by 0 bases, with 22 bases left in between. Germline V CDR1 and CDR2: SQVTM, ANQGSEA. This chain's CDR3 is CSVADFHRETSSGNTIYF. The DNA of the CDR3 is TGCAGCGTTGCGGATTTCCATCGGGAGACGAGCTCTGGAAACACCATATATTTT. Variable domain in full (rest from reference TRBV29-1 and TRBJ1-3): SAVISQKPSRDICQRGTSLTIQCQVDSQVTMMFWYRQQPGQSLTLIATANQGSEATYESGFVIDKFPISRPNLTFSTLTVSNMSPEDSSIYLCSVADFHRETSSGNTIYFGEGSWLTVV.

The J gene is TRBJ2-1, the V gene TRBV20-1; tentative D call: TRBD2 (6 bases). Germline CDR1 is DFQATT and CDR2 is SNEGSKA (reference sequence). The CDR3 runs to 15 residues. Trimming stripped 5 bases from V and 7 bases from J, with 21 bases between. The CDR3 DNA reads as TGCAGTGCTTCCGCAGATCGTTCCGGGGGTAATGAGCAGTTCTTC. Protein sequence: CSASADRSGGNEQFF.

For the CDR3, the DNA is TGTGCCAGTAGTATAGGAGGGGGGACCCAGCCCCAGCATTTT. This codes for CASSIGGGTQPQHF. The rearrangement uses TRBV19 and TRBJ1-5; TRBD1 is a possible D gene (6 bases). CDR3 length: 14 residues. CDR1 and CDR2 from the germline V gene are LNHDA and SQIVND (reference sequence). Trimming took off 1 base at V and 7 bases at J, with 11 bases between the two ends.

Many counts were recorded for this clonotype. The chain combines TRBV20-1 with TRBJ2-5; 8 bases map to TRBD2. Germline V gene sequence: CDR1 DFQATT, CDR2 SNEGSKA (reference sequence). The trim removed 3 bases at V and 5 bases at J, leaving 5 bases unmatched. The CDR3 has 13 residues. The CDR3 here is CSASGRAGETQYF. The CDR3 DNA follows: TGCAGTGCTAGCGGGAGGGCCGGGGAGACCCAGTACTTC.

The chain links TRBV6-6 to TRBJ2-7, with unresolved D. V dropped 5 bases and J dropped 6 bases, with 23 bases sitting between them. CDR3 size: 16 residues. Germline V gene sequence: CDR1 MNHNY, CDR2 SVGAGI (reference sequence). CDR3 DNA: TGTGCCAGCAGTGAACTTTTTTGGATGAAATTCTCCGAGCAGTACTTC. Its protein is CASSELFWMKFSEQYF.

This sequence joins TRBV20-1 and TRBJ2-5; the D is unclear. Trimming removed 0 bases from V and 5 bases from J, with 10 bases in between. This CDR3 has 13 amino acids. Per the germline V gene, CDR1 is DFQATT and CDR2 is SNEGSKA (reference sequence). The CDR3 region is CSARDGVGETQYF. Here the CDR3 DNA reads TGCAGTGCTAGAGATGGCGTGGGGGAGACCCAGTACTTC.

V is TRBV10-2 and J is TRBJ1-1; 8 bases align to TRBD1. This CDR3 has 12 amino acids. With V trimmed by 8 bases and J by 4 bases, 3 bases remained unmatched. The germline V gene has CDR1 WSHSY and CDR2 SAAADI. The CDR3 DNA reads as TGCGCCAGCTCGACAGGGGCCACTGAAGCTTTCTTT. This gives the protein CASSTGATEAFF.

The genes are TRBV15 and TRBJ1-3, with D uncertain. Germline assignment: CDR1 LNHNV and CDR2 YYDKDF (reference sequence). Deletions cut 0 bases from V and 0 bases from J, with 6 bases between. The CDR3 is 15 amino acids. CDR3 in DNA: TGTGCCACCAGCAGAGAGAGGCTCTCTGGAAACACCATATATTTT. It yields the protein CATSRERLSGNTIYF.

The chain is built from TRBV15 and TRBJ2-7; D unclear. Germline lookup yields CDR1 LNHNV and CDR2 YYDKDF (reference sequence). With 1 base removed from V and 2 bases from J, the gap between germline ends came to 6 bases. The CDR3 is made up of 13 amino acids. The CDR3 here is CATSRGEPYEQYF. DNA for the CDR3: TGTGCCACCAGCAGAGGGGAACCCTACGAGCAGTACTTC.

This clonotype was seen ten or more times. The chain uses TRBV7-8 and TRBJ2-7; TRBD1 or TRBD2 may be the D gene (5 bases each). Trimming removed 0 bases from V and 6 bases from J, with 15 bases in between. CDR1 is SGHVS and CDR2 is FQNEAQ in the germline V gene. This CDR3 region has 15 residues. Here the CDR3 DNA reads TGTGCCAGCAGCTTAGCCTCCGGGACCTCATCCGAGCAGTACTTC. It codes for CASSLASGTSSEQYF.

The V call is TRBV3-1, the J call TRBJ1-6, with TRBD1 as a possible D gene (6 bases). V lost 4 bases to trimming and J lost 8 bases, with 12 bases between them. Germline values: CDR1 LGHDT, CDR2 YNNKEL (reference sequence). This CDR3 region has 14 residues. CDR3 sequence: CASSRTVKDSPLHF. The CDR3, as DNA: TGTGCCAGCAGCCGGACAGTAAAAGATTCACCCCTCCACTTT.

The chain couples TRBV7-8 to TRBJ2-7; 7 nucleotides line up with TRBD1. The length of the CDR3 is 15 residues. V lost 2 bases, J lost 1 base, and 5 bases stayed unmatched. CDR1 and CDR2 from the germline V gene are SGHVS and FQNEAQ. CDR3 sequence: CASSLRDSWSYEQYF. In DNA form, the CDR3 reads TGTGCCAGCAGCTTACGGGACAGTTGGTCCTACGAGCAGTACTTC.

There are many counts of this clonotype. The CDR3 DNA follows: TGCAGTGCTAAGGCAGGGGCAACTAATGAAAAACTGTTTTTT. It yields the protein CSAKAGATNEKLFF. V gene TRBV20-1 combines with J gene TRBJ1-4; D possibly corresponds to TRBD1 (6 bases). Germline values: CDR1 DFQATT, CDR2 SNEGSKA (reference sequence). The CDR3 has 14 amino acids. Trimming took 4 bases from V and 0 from J, leaving 9 bases between them.

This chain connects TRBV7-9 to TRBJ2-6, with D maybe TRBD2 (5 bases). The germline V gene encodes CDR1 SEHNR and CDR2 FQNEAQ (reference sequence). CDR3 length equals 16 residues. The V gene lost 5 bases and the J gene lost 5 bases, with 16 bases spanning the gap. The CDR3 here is CASSPGRGIRANVLTF. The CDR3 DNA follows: TGTGCCAGCAGCCCAGGACGGGGTATTAGGGCCAACGTCCTGACTTTC.

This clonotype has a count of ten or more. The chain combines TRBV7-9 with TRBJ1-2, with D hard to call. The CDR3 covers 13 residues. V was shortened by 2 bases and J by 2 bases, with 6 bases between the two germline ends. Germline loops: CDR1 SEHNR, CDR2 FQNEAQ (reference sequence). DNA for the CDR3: TGTGCCAGCAGCTTACCGCCAAACTATGGCTACACCTTC. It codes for CASSLPPNYGYTF.

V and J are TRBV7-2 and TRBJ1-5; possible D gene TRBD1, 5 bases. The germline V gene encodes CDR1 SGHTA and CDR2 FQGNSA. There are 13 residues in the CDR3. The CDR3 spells CARDRDRSQPQHF. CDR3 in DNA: TGTGCTAGAGATAGGGACCGTTCCCAGCCCCAGCATTTT.

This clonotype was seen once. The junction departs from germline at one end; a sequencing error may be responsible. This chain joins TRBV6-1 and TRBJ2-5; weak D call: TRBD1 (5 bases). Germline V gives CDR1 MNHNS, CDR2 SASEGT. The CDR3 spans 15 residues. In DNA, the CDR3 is TGTGCCAGCAGTTCCCAGGGTTGGTACCAAGAGGCCCAGTACTTC. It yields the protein CASSSQGWYQEAQYF.